This passage covers 32 T cell receptor beta chains from one sample sequenced in a study of esophageal squamous cell carcinoma under preoperative chemotherapy. TCRdb ran MiXCR on the PCR reads and lists one entry per CDR3 protein. The sample has over 25,000 distinct CDR3 sequences, 50% to 60% seen once; the top ten hold 23%. The sample's time point: after preoperative PTX-NDP chemotherapy. Sample acquisition took place from a patient given preoperative chemotherapy. All receptors come from a human donor with esophageal squamous cell carcinoma. The donor label of this sample is uncertain.

This chain uses TRBV6-2 or TRBV6-3 with TRBJ1-4; 7 nucleotides line up with TRBD1. The CDR3 spans 17 residues. Germline CDR1 reads MNHEY; CDR2 reads SVGEGT. Trimming at V came to 4 bases and at J to 7 bases, leaving 15 bases not matched to a gene. In DNA form, the CDR3 reads TGTGCCAGCAGTTCTAGGACAGGCTCTGTAATGAGTGAAAAACTGTTTTTT. As protein: CASSSRTGSVMSEKLFF.

Comment on this clonotype: This may be a read error: a much more frequent sequence differs by one nucleotide. The V and J genes are TRBV7-2 and TRBJ2-1; D possibly matches TRBD1 or TRBD2 (7 bases each). CDR1 and CDR2 from the germline V gene are SGHTA and FQGNSA. The CDR3 consists of 14 residues. The V end lost 5 bases, the J end lost 10 bases, and 18 bases lay between the germline ends. The CDR3 protein is CASSQSGGAYEQFF. The DNA for the CDR3 is TGTGCCAGCAGCCAATCAGGGGGGGCCTACGAGCAGTTCTTC. Full variable domain (remainder filled in from reference TRBV7-2 and TRBJ2-1): GAGVSQSPSNKVTEKGKDVELRCDPISGHTALYWYRQSLGQGLEFLIYFQGNSAPDKSGLPSDRFSAERTGGSVSTLTIQRTQQEDSAVYLCASSQSGGAYEQFFGPGTRLTVL.

Notes on this clonotype: Sequence at one end of the junction differs from germline and may be a read error. The chain recombines TRBV7-2 with TRBJ2-7, with 11 bases lining up with TRBD2. Germline-derived CDR1 and CDR2 are SGHTA and FQGNSA. The CDR3 spans 15 residues. The CDR3 bases are TGTGCCAGCAGCTTAGAACTAGCGGGAGCCTACGAGCAGTACTTT. Protein sequence: CASSLELAGAYEQYF.

The CDR3: CASSPRGVSYEQYF. DNA for the CDR3: TGTGCCAGCTCACCACGGGGGGTCTCCTACGAGCAGTACTTC. This rearrangement joins TRBV18 to TRBJ2-7, with a weak D call TRBD2 (6 bases). Deletions cut 1 base from V and 0 bases from J, with 7 bases between. The CDR3 extends over 14 amino acids. CDR1 and CDR2 from the germline V gene are KGHSH and LQKENI.

Of note for this clonotype: A read error may produce the germline difference seen at one junction end. The chain uses TRBV7-9 and TRBJ2-3; 9 bases are a match to TRBD2. The CDR3 is 20 residues long. Looked up from germline, CDR1 is SEHNR and CDR2 is FQNEAQ (reference sequence). The CDR3 spells CASSSSPGGSGGRGPETQYF. In nucleotides, the CDR3 is TGTGCCAGCAGCTCCAGTCCCGGGGGTAGCGGGGGCCGTGGCCCAGAGACGCAGTACTTT.

This clonotype showed up many times. The rearrangement joins TRBV12-3 or TRBV12-4 to TRBJ2-3; 7 nucleotides match TRBD1. This CDR3 comprises 15 residues. Trimming took 6 bases from V and 0 from J; bases not matched to a gene: 6. CDR3 in amino acids: CASSLDRVSTDTQYF. In DNA, the CDR3 is TGTGCCAGCAGCCTAGACAGGGTGAGCACAGATACGCAGTATTTT.

This clonotype was observed at least ten times. The chain recombines TRBV12-5 with TRBJ1-1; 9 bases map to TRBD1. The CDR3 runs to 17 residues. V was pared by 1 base and J by 4 bases, with 10 bases of the junction left unmatched. The V gene's germline CDR1 is LGHNT and CDR2 FRNRAP. CDR3 region: CASGLAKGQGRFTEAFF. DNA for the CDR3: TGTGCTAGTGGTTTGGCAAAGGGACAGGGTCGGTTCACTGAAGCTTTCTTT.

A remark on this clonotype: One end of the junction fails to match germline, which may point to a read error. This chain connects TRBV7-2 to TRBJ2-5; 7 bases fit TRBD1. Looked up from germline, CDR1 is SGHTA and CDR2 is FQGNSA. The CDR3 extends over 14 amino acids. CDR3 nucleotides: TGTGCCAGCAGCTTGACAGGGAACGTAGAGACCCGACACTTC. This sequence encodes CASSLTGNVETRHF.

This clonotype has just a few counts. The genes are TRBV20-1 and TRBJ2-1; TRBD2 agrees at 8 bases. The CDR3 runs 19 residues. Trimming took 4 bases from V and 9 from J; bases not matched to a gene: 26. Germline-derived CDR1 and CDR2 are DFQATT and SNEGSKA (reference sequence). The CDR3 here is CSAIFPGLGGGRLIREQFF. DNA of the CDR3: TGCAGTGCTATTTTTCCGGGACTAGGAGGAGGTCGGCTAATCCGTGAGCAGTTCTTC.

The J gene is TRBJ1-1, the V gene TRBV7-2; D unclear. V dropped 5 bases and J dropped 3 bases, with 10 bases sitting between them. The CDR3 extends over 13 amino acids. CDR1 is SGHTA, CDR2 FQGNSA, per germline. CDR3 DNA sequence: TGTGCCAGCAGCCCGGTCTCCTACACTGAAGCTTTCTTT. It yields the protein CASSPVSYTEAFF.

In its sample, this clonotype was seen many times. V is TRBV6-4 and J is TRBJ1-1; TRBD1 matches at 7 bases. With V trimmed by 6 bases and J by 5 bases, 6 bases remained unmatched. The CDR3 spans 13 residues. CDR1 is MRHNA, CDR2 SNTAGT, per germline. DNA of the CDR3: TGTGCCAGCAGCGTAAGCAGGGGGACTGAAGCTTTCTTT. Translation gives CASSVSRGTEAFF.

This clonotype was seen repeatedly, ten times or more. V usage is TRBV12-3 or TRBV12-4 and J usage is TRBJ2-1; 12 nucleotides line up with TRBD2. CDR3 length: 15 amino acids. After removal of 3 bases from V and 5 bases from J, the junction contained 2 bases not matched to a gene. CDR3 bases: TGTGCCAGCAGTTTTGCTAGCGGGGGGGACAATGAGCAGTTCTTC. This translates into CASSFASGGDNEQFF.

There are many counts of this clonotype. V gene TRBV4-2 combines with J gene TRBJ2-3, with 11 bases fitting TRBD2. Germline loops: CDR1 LGHNA, CDR2 YNFKEQ. Germline trimming cut 4 bases from V and 3 bases from J; bases unmatched to any gene: 3. There are 15 residues in the CDR3. The CDR3 nucleotides are TGTGCCAGCAGCCCGGGACTAGCGGATACAGATACGCAGTATTTT. This translates into CASSPGLADTDTQYF.

The rearrangement uses TRBV6-1 and TRBJ2-3; D may be TRBD1 or TRBD2 (6 bases each). The J call may be in error: the DNA end matches TRBJ2-5 better. Germline V CDR1 and CDR2: MNHNS, SASEGT. The length of the CDR3 is 16 residues. CDR3 sequence: CASRGNGGRGADTQYF. The CDR3 DNA follows: TGTGCCAGCAGGGGGAACGGGGGCCGCGGGGCAGATACCCAGTACTTC.

This clonotype showed up just a few times. The rearrangement uses TRBV5-1 and TRBJ2-3, with TRBD2 as a possible D gene (7 bases). Trimming stripped 7 bases from V and 2 bases from J, with 17 bases between. From germline, CDR1 is SGHRS and CDR2 YFSETQ. This CDR3 is built from 15 residues. CDR3 region: CASSNGGGVTDTQYF. The CDR3 DNA is TGCGCCAGCTCAAACGGAGGGGGGGTCACAGATACGCAGTATTTT.

To note about this clonotype: One end of the junction varies from germline; a read error may be responsible. This sequence joins TRBV7-6 and TRBJ2-1, with D perhaps being TRBD1 or TRBD2 (6 bases each). The CDR3 covers 15 residues. Germline assignment: CDR1 SGHVS and CDR2 FNYEAQ. The CDR3 DNA reads TGTGCCAGCAGCCGATCGGAGGGGGGCTCCGGGGAGCAGTTTTTT. Translated: CASSRSEGGSGEQFF.

The chain couples TRBV7-3 to TRBJ2-1, with D maybe TRBD1 (8 bases). CDR1 and CDR2 (germline): SGHTA, FQGTGA. V lost 3 bases and J lost 13, with 28 bases in between. This CDR3 has 17 residues. The CDR3 region has the DNA TGTGCCAGCAGCTTGAACCCCACAGGGGGGGTCCTAGGGTCCCAGTTCTTC. Amino acids: CASSLNPTGGVLGSQFF. The full variable domain, in which reference TRBV7-3 and TRBJ2-1 provide the parts outside the CDR3, is GAGVSQTPSNKVTEKGKYVELRCDPISGHTALYWYRQSLGQGPEFLIYFQGTGAADDSGLPNDRFFAVRPEGSVSTLKIQRTERGDSAVYLCASSLNPTGGVLGSQFFGPGTRLTVL.

This clonotype has just a few counts. The chain links TRBV12-2 to TRBJ2-5; TRBD1, the table's D call, was not compared with the DNA. With the DNA end fitting TRBJ2-7 better, the J assignment may be wrong. TRBV12-2 is marked as a pseudogene. The CDR3 runs to 16 residues. The CDR3 is CASRLAVSDRGYEQYF. The DNA for the CDR3 is TGTGCAAGTCGCTTAGCGGTATCGGACAGGGGCTACGAGCAGTACTTC.

The rearrangement uses TRBV7-2 and TRBJ2-1; TRBD2 aligns across 12 bases. Trimming took 4 bases from V and 0 from J; bases not matched to a gene: 4. In germline, CDR1 is SGHTA, CDR2 FQGNSA. There are 17 residues in the CDR3. CDR3 region: CASSSPTSGGSYNEQFF. As DNA, the CDR3 is TGTGCCAGCAGCTCCCCGACTAGCGGGGGCTCCTACAATGAGCAGTTCTTC. Full variable domain (outside the CDR3, taken from reference TRBV7-2 and TRBJ2-1): GAGVSQSPSNKVTEKGKDVELRCDPISGHTALYWYRQSLGQGLEFLIYFQGNSAPDKSGLPSDRFSAERTGGSVSTLTIQRTQQEDSAVYLCASSSPTSGGSYNEQFFGPGTRLTVL.

This clonotype was observed at least ten times. This rearrangement joins TRBV11-2 to TRBJ2-3; tentative D call: TRBD1 (8 bases). This CDR3 spans 17 amino acids. Trimming took 1 base from V and 5 from J, leaving 19 bases between them. The germline V gene encodes CDR1 SGHAT and CDR2 FQNNGV. The CDR3 loop reads CASSLGSRQGRGDTQYF. In DNA, the CDR3 is TGTGCCAGCAGCTTAGGTAGCCGACAGGGGAGGGGAGATACGCAGTATTTT.

As for this clonotype: Its ends do not fully match the called genes, so a read error is possible. J is TRBJ2-3 and V is TRBV7-3; D might be TRBD1 (6 bases). CDR1 and CDR2 (germline): SGHTA, FQGTGA. The CDR3 has 17 amino acids. The CDR3 sequence: CARSRNSGLGAKDTQYF. Here the CDR3 DNA reads TGTGCCAGGAGCCGCAACTCGGGGCTGGGGGCCAAAGATACGCAGTATTTC.

Points on this clonotype: This is likely a read error, given that the CDR3 carries no conserved phenylalanine or tryptophan at its end. V usage is TRBV7-2 and J usage is TRBJ2-5; 15 nucleotides agree with TRBD2. This CDR3 is built from 19 residues. The germline gives CDR1 SGHTA, CDR2 FQGNSA. Here the CDR3 DNA reads TGTGCCAGCAGCTCCCAACCGGGACTAGCGGGGGGTGGGCAAGAGTCCCAGTACTTG. It encodes CASSSQPGLAGGGQESQYL.

This chain connects TRBV27 to TRBJ2-4; D tentatively fits TRBD1 or TRBD2 (6 bases each). The CDR3 extends over 16 amino acids. Germline values: CDR1 MNHEY, CDR2 SMNVEV (reference sequence). V lost 4 bases, J lost 4 bases, and 17 bases lay in between. CDR3 region: CASSSRGQGSKNIQYF. The CDR3 DNA is TGTGCCAGCAGTTCTCGGGGGCAGGGCTCAAAAAACATTCAGTACTTC.

This clonotype was observed many times. This chain joins TRBV5-4 and TRBJ2-6; D not resolved. The V end was cut by 5 bases, the J end by 4 bases, with 13 bases between. Germline loops: CDR1 SGHNT, CDR2 YYREEE (reference sequence). The CDR3 runs 15 residues. This CDR3 is CASSLGEGGANVLTF. CDR3 in DNA: TGTGCCAGCAGTCTTGGGGAAGGCGGGGCCAACGTCCTGACTTTC. Filled out from reference TRBV5-4 and TRBJ2-6, the complete variable domain reads ETGVTQSPTHLIKTRGQQVTLRCSSQSGHNTVSWYQQALGQGPQFIFQYYREEENGRGNFPPRFSGLQFPNYSSELNVNALELDDSALYLCASSLGEGGANVLTFGAGSRLTVL.

In this sample, this clonotype turned up many times. V usage is TRBV10-3 and J usage is TRBJ2-3; the D gene is possibly TRBD1 (6 bases). Germline loops: CDR1 ENHRY, CDR2 SYGVKD. The germline V and J ends were trimmed by 6 bases and 5 bases, with 9 bases remaining between them. The CDR3 spans 12 residues. CDR3 in DNA: TGTGCCATCAGCCAACAGGGAGATACGCAGTATTTT. This encodes CAISQQGDTQYF.

In regard to this clonotype: A junction end diverges from the germline sequence, so it may reflect a read error. This chain uses TRBV7-2 with TRBJ1-2; D remains unclear. CDR3 length equals 13 residues. CDR1 is SGHTA and CDR2 is FQGNSA in the germline V gene. CDR3 bases: TGTGCCAGCAGCTTCGGATATAACACTGACTACACCTTT. This encodes CASSFGYNTDYTF.

This clonotype has at least ten counts. The V and J genes are TRBV19 and TRBJ2-1; 12 bases agree with TRBD2. Per germline, CDR1 LNHDA and CDR2 SQIVND (reference sequence). The CDR3 consists of 16 residues. Trimming took 5 bases from V and 4 from J; bases not matched to a gene: 6. The DNA for the CDR3 is TGTGCCAGTAGTCCCTCGACTAGCGGGGGTTACAATGAGCAGTTCTTC. Amino acid sequence: CASSPSTSGGYNEQFF.

This clonotype was counted ten times or more. This chain links TRBV7-2 with TRBJ1-1, with a possible D match to TRBD1 (6 bases). This CDR3 comprises 13 residues. Germline loops: CDR1 SGHTA, CDR2 FQGNSA. V was clipped by 6 bases and J by 1 base, with 9 bases between them. The CDR3 sequence: CASRQGQNTEAFF. Written as DNA, the CDR3 is TGTGCCAGCAGACAGGGCCAGAACACTGAAGCTTTCTTT.

This clonotype was picked up many times. The chain links TRBV7-2 to TRBJ2-7; 9 positions match TRBD2. The CDR3 covers 18 residues. The germline CDR1 and CDR2 sequences are SGHTA and FQGNSA. The J segment lost 3 bases and the V segment lost 0 bases, leaving 12 bases of the junction unmatched. DNA of the CDR3: TGTGCCAGCAGCTTAGCGGGGCTAGCGGGAATGGGAAGCTACGAGCAGTACTTC. Translating it yields CASSLAGLAGMGSYEQYF.

The sample holds many counts of this clonotype. The chain uses TRBV10-3 and TRBJ2-7; 11 bases map to TRBD1. The CDR3 is 15 amino acids. The junction had 3 bases not matched to a gene; V was cut back by 2 bases and J by 3 bases. Germline V lookup: CDR1 ENHRY, CDR2 SYGVKD. CDR3 coding DNA: TGTGCCATCAGTGAGCCCGGGACAGGGGGCTACGAGCAGTACTTC. Protein sequence: CAISEPGTGGYEQYF.

This clonotype was counted only a few times. V is TRBV12-3 or TRBV12-4 and J is TRBJ2-5; 8 bases fit TRBD1. The end of the DNA aligns better with TRBJ2-7, so the J call may be wrong. This CDR3 region has 13 residues. The DNA for the CDR3 is TGTGCCAGCAGTTCTCCTGACAGGGGCGAGCAGTACTTC. Residues: CASSSPDRGEQYF.

By share, this clonotype counts as medium-sized. J is TRBJ2-3 and V is TRBV7-8, with TRBD2 matching 12 bases. V shed 0 bases, J shed 3 bases, and the junction held 4 bases outside the gene matches. The germline gives CDR1 SGHVS, CDR2 FQNEAQ. The CDR3 covers 17 residues. Here the CDR3 reads CASSLARLAGVTDTQYF. DNA for the CDR3: TGTGCCAGCAGCTTAGCGAGACTAGCGGGGGTTACAGATACGCAGTATTTT.